Shown below are 13 T cell receptor beta chains from a single sample sequenced in a study of OX40 agonist ivuxolimab in advanced cancers. Only in-frame clones appear in the TCRdb table, and some are missing; sequencing was by immunoSEQ multiplex PCR. The data hold around 67,000 clones, with over 75% observed a single time. The sample here was CD4+ or CD8+ T cells sorted from blood, taken in a trial of the OX40 agonist ivuxolimab. These receptors were obtained from an adult with an advanced solid tumor such as melanoma, head and neck, liver or kidney cancer.

V gene TRBV2 combines with J gene TRBJ2-7; no definite D call. Germline CDR1 and CDR2: SNHLY and FYNNEI. Trimming cost V 3 bases and J 9 bases, with 9 bases left between them. The CDR3 extends over 11 amino acids. The CDR3 loop is CASSDPERQYV. CDR3 coding DNA: TGTGCCAGCAGTGACCCAGAAAGGCAGTACGTC.

V is TRBV6-1 and J is TRBJ2-3; 8 bases map to TRBD2. This CDR3 spans 15 amino acids. Germline-derived CDR1 and CDR2 are MNHNS and SASEGT. V lost 2 bases to trimming and J lost 2 bases; unmatched junction nucleotides: 3. CDR3 nucleotides: TGTGCCAGCAGTGAAACTAGCGGCCTCACAGATACGCAGTATTTT. Protein sequence: CASSETSGLTDTQYF.

The J gene is TRBJ2-3, the V gene TRBV19, with D hard to call. Germline loops: CDR1 LNHDA, CDR2 SQIVND (reference sequence). CDR3 length equals 13 residues. The V and J ends lost 3 bases and 5 bases respectively, with 9 bases between them. CDR3 coding DNA: TGTGCCAGTAGTATCCCAGGCGGAGATACGCAGTATTTT. Amino acid sequence: CASSIPGGDTQYF.

The rearrangement uses TRBV27 and TRBJ1-2; the D is unclear. V was shortened by 3 bases and J by 8 bases, with 10 bases between the two germline ends. The germline V gene has CDR1 MNHEY and CDR2 SMNVEV (reference sequence). The CDR3 extends over 12 amino acids. The CDR3 loop reads CASSLAGTGYTF. In nucleotides, the CDR3 is TGTGCCAGCAGTTTGGCGGGAACGGGCTACACCTTC.

In DNA form, the CDR3 reads TGCGCCAGCAGCTCCGTAGCGGGGGGGAATGAGCAGTTCTTC. This sequence encodes CASSSVAGGNEQFF. The chain links TRBV5-1 to TRBJ2-1, with 11 bases that match TRBD2. This CDR3 is 14 amino acids long. Germline lookup yields CDR1 SGHRS and CDR2 YFSETQ. V lost 3 bases, J lost 7 bases, and 3 bases stayed unmatched. The full variable domain, in which reference TRBV5-1 and TRBJ2-1 provide the parts outside the CDR3, is KAGVTQTPRYLIKTRGQQVTLSCSPISGHRSVSWYQQTPGQGLQFLFEYFSETQRNKGNFPGRFSGRQFSNSRSEMNVSTLELGDSALYLCASSSVAGGNEQFFGPGTRLTVL.

J is TRBJ1-5 and V is TRBV28, with no clear D. The CDR3 runs 12 residues. V was trimmed by 5 bases and J by 5 bases, leaving 7 bases between them. Germline V lookup: CDR1 MDHEN, CDR2 SYDVKM. Here the CDR3 reads CASSIDYQPQHF. The CDR3, as DNA: TGTGCCAGCAGTATCGATTATCAGCCCCAGCATTTT.

The rearrangement links TRBV21-1 to TRBJ2-7; the table gives TRBD2 as D, unverified against the DNA. TRBV21-1 constitutes a pseudogene. The CDR3 is 17 residues long. The CDR3 bases are TGTGCCAGCAGCCGACTAAGGGTTGCGGGGGGCCCTTACGAGCAGTACGTC. Translation: CASSRLRVAGGPYEQYV.

This clone was detected once. The chain couples TRBV28 to TRBJ2-5; TRBD2 matches at 7 bases. Germline trimming cut 5 bases from V and 5 bases from J; bases unmatched to any gene: 11. This CDR3 spans 15 amino acids. Germline V gene sequence: CDR1 MDHEN, CDR2 SYDVKM. The CDR3 reads CASSLRIGGGETQYF. DNA for the CDR3: TGTGCCAGCAGTCTCCGTATCGGGGGAGGGGAGACCCAGTACTTC. The full variable domain, rest sourced from reference TRBV28 and TRBJ2-5, is DVKVTQSSRYLVKRTGEKVFLECVQDMDHENMFWYRQDPGLGLRLIYFSYDVKMKEKGDIPEGYSVSREKKERFSLILESASTNQTSMYLCASSLRIGGGETQYFGPGTRLLVL.

The chain recombines TRBV6-1 with TRBJ2-1; 7 bases agree with TRBD2. This CDR3 has 11 amino acids. The J segment lost 12 bases and the V segment lost 4 bases, leaving 3 bases of the junction unmatched. Germline CDR1 is MNHNS and CDR2 is SASEGT. DNA for the CDR3: TGTGCCAGCAGTGCCCGCGGGGGGCAGTTCTTC. It translates to CASSARGGQFF.

The V call is TRBV23-1, the J call TRBJ2-6; 7 bases line up with TRBD1. TRBV23-1 is labeled an ORF, and its function is uncertain. This CDR3 region has 18 residues. V dropped 6 bases and J dropped 0; count of bases not matched to a gene: 11. CDR3 amino acids: CASSRLDRVSSGANVLTF. In DNA, the CDR3 is TGCGCCAGCAGCCGACTCGACAGGGTGAGCTCTGGGGCCAACGTCCTGACTTTC.

The chain has TRBV19 and TRBJ1-1; D remains ambiguous. Trimming shortened V by 6 bases and J by 2 bases, and 13 bases separated the two germline ends. This CDR3 comprises 14 residues. Germline CDR1 LNHDA, CDR2 SQIVND (reference sequence). The CDR3 nucleotides read TGTGCCAGTAGGATTAGGGTCGGAAACACTGAAGCTTTCTTT. Its protein product is CASRIRVGNTEAFF.

The rearrangement joins TRBV5-1 to TRBJ1-6; the D gene is possibly TRBD1 (5 bases). The V gene lost 4 bases and the J gene lost 7 bases, with 12 bases spanning the gap. Germline CDR1 and CDR2: SGHRS and YFSETQ. CDR3 length: 14 residues. The CDR3 protein is CASSGTAGNSPLHF. In nucleotides, the CDR3 is TGCGCCAGCAGCGGGACCGCGGGAAATTCACCCCTCCACTTT.

The chain links TRBV11-3 to TRBJ2-2; D gene uncertain. V lost 0 bases to trimming and J lost 7 bases, with 6 bases between them. Germline V gene data show CDR1 as SGHNT and CDR2 as YENEEA. CDR3 length: 13 amino acids. CDR3 bases: TGTGCCAGCAGCTTAGATGCCGGCGGGGAGCTGTTTTTT. Translation: CASSLDAGGELFF.